This T cell receptor (beta chain) comes out of a study of blood T cell repertoires in COVID-19. Study background: Sample material is recorded as cDNA or gDNA derived from T cells, B-cell-depleted T cells, or PBMCs.

V was clipped by 4 bases and J by 4 bases; unmatched bases: 9. The CDR3 covers 15 residues. Germline V lookup: CDR1 MNHEY, CDR2 SVGEGT. Per the authors' pipeline: Amplification of reference gene primers was used by the study to estimate nucleated cell counts. Data came from immunoSEQ multiplex PCR; TCRdb stores just in-frame clones and leaves some out. V, J and clone size reflect that table, while D and trimming were determined from the DNA. The sample has under 300,000 clones, 88% seen once. Sequences were obtained from peripheral blood. The chain joins TRBV6-2 or TRBV6-3 to TRBJ2-7; TRBD1 matches at 8 bases. The sequence was obtained from a woman aged 25 to 39 with acute or convalescent COVID-19. CDR3 sequence reads: CASSFRGLTLYEQYF. Here the CDR3 DNA reads TGTGCCAGCAGTTTCAGGGGGCTTACCCTTTACGAGCAGTACTTC.